This T cell receptor (beta chain) emerged from a study of a mutant IDH1 vaccine in newly diagnosed glioma. Study at large: During weeks 1, 3, 5, 7, 11, 15, 19 and 23, patients received eight vaccinations. Earlier care involved radiotherapy, temozolomide, or both, and the majority received both.

Assay: immunoSEQ multiplex PCR; the TCRdb copy retains only in-frame clones and omits some. The sample contains about 60,000 clones, approximately 84% of which appear only once. V was clipped by 3 bases and J by 2 bases; unmatched bases: 4. The CDR3 runs 15 residues. Per the germline V gene, CDR1 is SGHRS and CDR2 is YFSETQ. Remarks on this clone: The antigen is not known.

The time point: week 11, during vaccination. Topical imiquimod accompanied each vaccine dose, which consisted of 300 ug of mutant IDH1 20-mer peptide. The donors had new WHO grade 3 or 4 astrocytomas; these were IDH1-mutant and ATRX-lost. This sequence joins TRBV5-1 and TRBJ1-5; TRBD1 aligns across 8 bases. The sample in question was PBMCs, obtained from a glioma patient whose treatment included an IDH1 peptide vaccine. This clonotype originated in a woman aged 50 to 60 with glioma. CDR3 protein: CASSSGQGGNQPQHF. The CDR3, as DNA: TGCGCCAGCAGCTCAGGACAGGGTGGCAATCAGCCCCAGCATTTT.